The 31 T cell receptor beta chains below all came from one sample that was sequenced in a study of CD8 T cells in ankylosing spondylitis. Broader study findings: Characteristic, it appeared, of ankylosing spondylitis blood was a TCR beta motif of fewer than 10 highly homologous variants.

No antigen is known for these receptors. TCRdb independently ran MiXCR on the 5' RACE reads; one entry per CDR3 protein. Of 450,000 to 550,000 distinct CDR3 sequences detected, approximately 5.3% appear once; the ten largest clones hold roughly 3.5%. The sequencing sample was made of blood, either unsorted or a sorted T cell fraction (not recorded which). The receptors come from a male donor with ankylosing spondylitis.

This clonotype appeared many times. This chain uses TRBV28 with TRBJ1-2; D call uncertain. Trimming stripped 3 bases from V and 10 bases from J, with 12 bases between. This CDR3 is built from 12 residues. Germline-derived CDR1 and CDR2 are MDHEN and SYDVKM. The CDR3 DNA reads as TGTGCCAGCAGTTTGGGAAAAACCCCCTACACCTTC. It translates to CASSLGKTPYTF.

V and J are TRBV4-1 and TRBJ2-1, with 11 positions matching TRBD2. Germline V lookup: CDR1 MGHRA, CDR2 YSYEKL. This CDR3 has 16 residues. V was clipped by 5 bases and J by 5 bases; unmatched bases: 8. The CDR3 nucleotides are TGCGCCAGCAGCATAACTAGCGGGAGCCGGAACAATGAGCAGTTCTTC. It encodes CASSITSGSRNNEQFF.

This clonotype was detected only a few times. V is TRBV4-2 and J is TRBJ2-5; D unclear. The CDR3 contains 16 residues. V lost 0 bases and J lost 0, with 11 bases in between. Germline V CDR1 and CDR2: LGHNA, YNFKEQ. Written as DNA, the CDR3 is TGTGCCAGCAGCCAAGAATCGCTTGGGTACCAAGAGACCCAGTACTTC. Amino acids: CASSQESLGYQETQYF.

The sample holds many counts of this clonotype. The CDR3 sequence is CASSLTGSIVDTQYF. CDR3 DNA: TGTGCCAGCAGCTTAACCGGGTCAATTGTGGATACGCAGTATTTT. V usage is TRBV7-9 and J usage is TRBJ2-3; no firm D call. Trimming stripped 2 bases from V and 6 bases from J, with 15 bases between. Germline V gene data show CDR1 as SEHNR and CDR2 as FQNEAQ (reference sequence). This CDR3 has 15 residues.

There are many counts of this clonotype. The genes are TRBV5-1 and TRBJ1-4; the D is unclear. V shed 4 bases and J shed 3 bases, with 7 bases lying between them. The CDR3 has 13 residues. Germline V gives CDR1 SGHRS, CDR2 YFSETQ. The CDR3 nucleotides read TGCGCCAGCAGCGCCACACCTAATGAAAAACTGTTTTTT. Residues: CASSATPNEKLFF. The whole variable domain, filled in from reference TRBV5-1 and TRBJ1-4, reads KAGVTQTPRYLIKTRGQQVTLSCSPISGHRSVSWYQQTPGQGLQFLFEYFSETQRNKGNFPGRFSGRQFSNSRSEMNVSTLELGDSALYLCASSATPNEKLFFGSGTQLSVL.

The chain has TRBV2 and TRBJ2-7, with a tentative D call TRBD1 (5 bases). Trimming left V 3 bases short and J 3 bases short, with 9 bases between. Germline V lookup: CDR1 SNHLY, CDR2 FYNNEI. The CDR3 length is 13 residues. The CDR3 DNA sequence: TGTGCCAGCAGTGACGGGCAGGGCTACGAGCAGTACTTC. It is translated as CASSDGQGYEQYF.

For the CDR3, the DNA is TGCAGTGCTAGTGAGAGCGGAGGCAAATACGAGCAGTACTTC. This translates into CSASESGGKYEQYF. The rearrangement links TRBV20-1 to TRBJ2-7; TRBD2 might be the D (5 bases). This CDR3 spans 14 amino acids. Trimming removed 3 bases from V and 4 bases from J, with 16 bases in between. Per the germline V gene, CDR1 is DFQATT and CDR2 is SNEGSKA (reference sequence).

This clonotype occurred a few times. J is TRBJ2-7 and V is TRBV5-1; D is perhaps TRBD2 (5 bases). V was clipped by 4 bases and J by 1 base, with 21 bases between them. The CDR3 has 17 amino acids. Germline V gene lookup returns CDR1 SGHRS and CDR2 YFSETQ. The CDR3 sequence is CASSQRYRGAFSYEQYF. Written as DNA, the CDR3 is TGCGCCAGCAGCCAACGGTACCGGGGTGCTTTTTCCTACGAGCAGTACTTC. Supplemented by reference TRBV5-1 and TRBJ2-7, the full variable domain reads KAGVTQTPRYLIKTRGQQVTLSCSPISGHRSVSWYQQTPGQGLQFLFEYFSETQRNKGNFPGRFSGRQFSNSRSEMNVSTLELGDSALYLCASSQRYRGAFSYEQYFGPGTRLTVT.

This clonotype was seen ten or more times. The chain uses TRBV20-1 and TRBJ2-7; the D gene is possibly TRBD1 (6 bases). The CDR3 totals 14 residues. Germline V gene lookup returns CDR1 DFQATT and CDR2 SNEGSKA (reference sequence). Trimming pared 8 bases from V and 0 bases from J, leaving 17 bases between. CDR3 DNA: TGCAGTCCGGCCCTGCTCAGGGGCTCCTACGAGCAGTACTTC. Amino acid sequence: CSPALLRGSYEQYF.

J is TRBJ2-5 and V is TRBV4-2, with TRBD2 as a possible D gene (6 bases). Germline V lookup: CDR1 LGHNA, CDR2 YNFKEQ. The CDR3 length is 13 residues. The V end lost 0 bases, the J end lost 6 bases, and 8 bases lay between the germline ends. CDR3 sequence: CASSQELAKTQYF. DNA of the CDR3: TGTGCCAGCAGCCAAGAACTAGCAAAGACCCAGTACTTC.

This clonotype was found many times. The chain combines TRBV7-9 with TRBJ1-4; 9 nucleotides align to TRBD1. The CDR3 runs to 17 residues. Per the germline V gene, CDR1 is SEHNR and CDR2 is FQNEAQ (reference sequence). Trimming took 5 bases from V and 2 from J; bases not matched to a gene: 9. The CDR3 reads CASSRKNRGRTNEKLFF. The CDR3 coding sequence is TGTGCCAGCAGCCGAAAAAACAGGGGGCGGACTAATGAAAAACTGTTTTTT.

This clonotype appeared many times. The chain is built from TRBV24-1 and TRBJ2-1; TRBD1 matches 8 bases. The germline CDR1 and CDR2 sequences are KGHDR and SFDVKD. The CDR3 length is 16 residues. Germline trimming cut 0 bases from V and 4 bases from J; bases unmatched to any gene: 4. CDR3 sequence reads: CATSDLQGAAYNEQFF. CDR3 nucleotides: TGTGCCACCAGTGATTTGCAGGGGGCGGCTTACAATGAGCAGTTCTTC.

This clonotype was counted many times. CDR3 protein: CSARDFRGWRETQYF. DNA for the CDR3: TGCAGTGCTAGAGATTTCCGGGGCTGGAGGGAGACCCAGTACTTC. This rearrangement joins TRBV20-1 to TRBJ2-5, with D perhaps TRBD1 or TRBD2 (5 bases each). CDR1 and CDR2 (germline): DFQATT, SNEGSKA (reference sequence). The CDR3 length is 15 residues. The V gene lost 0 bases and the J gene lost 5 bases, with 16 bases spanning the gap.

CDR3 residues: CASSLGPINNEQFF. CDR3 DNA: TGTGCCAGCAGCTTGGGTCCCATTAACAATGAGCAGTTCTTC. V is TRBV7-2 and J is TRBJ2-1; D not resolved. Per the germline V gene, CDR1 is SGHTA and CDR2 is FQGNSA. This CDR3 comprises 14 residues. The V gene lost 3 bases and the J gene lost 5 bases, with 11 bases spanning the gap. Looking up the rest from reference TRBV7-2 and TRBJ2-1 gives the full variable domain: GAGVSQSPSNKVTEKGKDVELRCDPISGHTALYWYRQSLGQGLEFLIYFQGNSAPDKSGLPSDRFSAERTGGSVSTLTIQRTQQEDSAVYLCASSLGPINNEQFFGPGTRLTVL.

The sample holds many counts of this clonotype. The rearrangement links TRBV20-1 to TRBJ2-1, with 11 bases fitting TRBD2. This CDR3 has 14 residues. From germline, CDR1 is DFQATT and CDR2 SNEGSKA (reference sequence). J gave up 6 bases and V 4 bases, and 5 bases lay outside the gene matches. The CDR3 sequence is CSAKRLAGINEQFF. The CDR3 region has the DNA TGCAGTGCTAAAAGACTAGCGGGAATCAATGAGCAGTTCTTC.

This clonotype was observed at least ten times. CDR3 loop: CASSLVPDNSPLHF. The CDR3, as DNA: TGCGCCAGCAGCTTGGTTCCCGATAATTCACCCCTCCACTTT. V gene TRBV5-1 combines with J gene TRBJ1-6, with no clear D. The CDR3 covers 14 residues. Trimming removed 0 bases at V and 5 bases at J, with 6 bases between. Germline V CDR1 and CDR2: SGHRS, YFSETQ.

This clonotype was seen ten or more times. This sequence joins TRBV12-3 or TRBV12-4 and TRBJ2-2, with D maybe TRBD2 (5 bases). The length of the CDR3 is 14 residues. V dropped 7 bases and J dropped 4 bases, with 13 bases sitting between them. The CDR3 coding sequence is TGTGCCAGCAACCAAGTCCGGGGCACCGGGGAGCTGTTTTTT. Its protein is CASNQVRGTGELFF.

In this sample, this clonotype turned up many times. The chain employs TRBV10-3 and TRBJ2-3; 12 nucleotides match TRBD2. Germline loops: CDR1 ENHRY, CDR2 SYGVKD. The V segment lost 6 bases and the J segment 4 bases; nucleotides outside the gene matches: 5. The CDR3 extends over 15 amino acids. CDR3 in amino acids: CAIRTGTSGSDTQYF. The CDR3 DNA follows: TGTGCCATCAGGACCGGGACTAGCGGGTCAGATACGCAGTATTTT.

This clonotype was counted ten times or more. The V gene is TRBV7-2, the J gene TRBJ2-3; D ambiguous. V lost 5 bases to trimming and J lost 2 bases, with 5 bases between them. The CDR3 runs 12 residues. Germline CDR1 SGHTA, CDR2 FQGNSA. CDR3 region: CASSTYTDTQYF. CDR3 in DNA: TGTGCCAGCAGCACCTACACAGATACGCAGTATTTT.

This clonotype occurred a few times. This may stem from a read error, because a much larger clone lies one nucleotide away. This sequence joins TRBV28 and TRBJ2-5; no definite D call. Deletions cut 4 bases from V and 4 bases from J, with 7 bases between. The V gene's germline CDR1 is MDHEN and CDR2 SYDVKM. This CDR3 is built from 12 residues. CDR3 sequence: CASSSMVETQYF. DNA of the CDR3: TGTGCCAGCAGTTCCATGGTAGAGACCCAGTACTTC.

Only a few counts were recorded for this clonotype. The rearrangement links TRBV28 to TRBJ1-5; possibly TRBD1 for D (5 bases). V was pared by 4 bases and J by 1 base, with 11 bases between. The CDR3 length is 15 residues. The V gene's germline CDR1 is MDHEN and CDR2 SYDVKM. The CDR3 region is CASSYWTHSNQPQHF. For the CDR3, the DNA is TGTGCCAGCAGTTATTGGACACACAGCAATCAGCCCCAGCATTTT.

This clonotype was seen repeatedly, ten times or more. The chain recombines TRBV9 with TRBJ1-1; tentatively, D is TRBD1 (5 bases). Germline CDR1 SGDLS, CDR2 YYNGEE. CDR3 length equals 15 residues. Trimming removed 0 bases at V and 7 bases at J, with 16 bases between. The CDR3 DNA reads TGTGCCAGCAGCGTAGCCGGGGCGGGGGGACTTGAAGCTTTCTTT. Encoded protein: CASSVAGAGGLEAFF.

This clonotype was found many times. The chain's CDR3 is CASRLTGTGDYTF. The CDR3 DNA sequence: TGTGCCAGCAGACTAACCGGGACAGGGGACTACACCTTC. V and J are TRBV27 and TRBJ1-2; 10 bases are shared with TRBD1. The CDR3 loop spans 13 amino acids. Per the germline V gene, CDR1 is MNHEY and CDR2 is SMNVEV (reference sequence). Germline trimming cut 6 bases from V and 10 bases from J; bases unmatched to any gene: 8.

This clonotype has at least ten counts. For the CDR3, the DNA is TGCGCCAGCAGCTTACAGGGTTACGAGCAGTACTTC. Translating it yields CASSLQGYEQYF. The V gene is TRBV5-1, the J gene TRBJ2-7; D perhaps matches TRBD1 (6 bases). V dropped 2 bases and J dropped 4 bases, with 7 bases sitting between them. CDR3 length equals 12 residues. From germline, CDR1 is SGHRS and CDR2 YFSETQ.

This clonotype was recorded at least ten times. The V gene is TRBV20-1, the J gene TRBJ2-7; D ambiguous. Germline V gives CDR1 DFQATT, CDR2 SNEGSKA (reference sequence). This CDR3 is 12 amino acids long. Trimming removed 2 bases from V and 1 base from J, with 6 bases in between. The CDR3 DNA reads TGCAGTGCTAGACAGGATTCCTACGAGCAGTACTTC. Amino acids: CSARQDSYEQYF.

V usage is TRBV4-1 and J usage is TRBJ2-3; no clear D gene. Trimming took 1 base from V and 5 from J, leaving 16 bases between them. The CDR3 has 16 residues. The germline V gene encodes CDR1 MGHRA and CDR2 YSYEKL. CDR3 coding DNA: TGCGCCAGCAGCCAAGTGCTAACTCATCCCCTAGATACGCAGTATTTT. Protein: CASSQVLTHPLDTQYF.

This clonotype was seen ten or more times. CDR3: CASSRTSGASYEQYF. The DNA of the CDR3 is TGTGCCAGCAGTCGGACTAGCGGGGCATCCTACGAGCAGTACTTC. V is TRBV28 and J is TRBJ2-7, with 12 bases lining up with TRBD2. Germline trimming cut 5 bases from V and 1 base from J; bases unmatched to any gene: 3. Germline CDR1 reads MDHEN; CDR2 reads SYDVKM. The CDR3 extends over 15 amino acids.

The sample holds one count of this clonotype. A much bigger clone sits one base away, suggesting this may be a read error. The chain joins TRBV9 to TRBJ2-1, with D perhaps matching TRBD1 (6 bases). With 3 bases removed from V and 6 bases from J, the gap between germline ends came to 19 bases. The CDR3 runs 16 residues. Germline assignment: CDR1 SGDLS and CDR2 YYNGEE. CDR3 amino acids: CASSGSRGTWINEQFF. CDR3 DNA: TGTGCCAGCAGCGGGAGTCGTGGGACATGGATCAATGAGCAGTTCTTC.

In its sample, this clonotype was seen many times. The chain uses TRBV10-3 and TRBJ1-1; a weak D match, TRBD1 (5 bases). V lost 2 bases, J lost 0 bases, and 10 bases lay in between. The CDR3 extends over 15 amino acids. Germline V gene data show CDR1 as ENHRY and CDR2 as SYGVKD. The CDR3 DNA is TGTGCCATCAGTGAGCCCGGGGGGATGAACACTGAAGCTTTCTTT. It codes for CAISEPGGMNTEAFF.

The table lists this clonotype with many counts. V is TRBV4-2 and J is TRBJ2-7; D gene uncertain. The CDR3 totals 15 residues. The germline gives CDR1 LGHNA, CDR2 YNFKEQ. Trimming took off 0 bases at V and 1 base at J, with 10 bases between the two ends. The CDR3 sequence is CASSQDATESYEQYF. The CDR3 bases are TGTGCCAGCAGCCAAGATGCGACTGAATCCTACGAGCAGTACTTC.

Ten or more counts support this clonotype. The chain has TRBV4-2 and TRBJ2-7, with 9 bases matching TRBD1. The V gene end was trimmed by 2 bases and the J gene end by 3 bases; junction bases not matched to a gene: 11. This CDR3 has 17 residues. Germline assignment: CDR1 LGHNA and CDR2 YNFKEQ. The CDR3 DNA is TGTGCCAGCAGCCAACTTAAGGGGCACAGGGGGCACTACGAGCAGTACTTC. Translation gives CASSQLKGHRGHYEQYF.